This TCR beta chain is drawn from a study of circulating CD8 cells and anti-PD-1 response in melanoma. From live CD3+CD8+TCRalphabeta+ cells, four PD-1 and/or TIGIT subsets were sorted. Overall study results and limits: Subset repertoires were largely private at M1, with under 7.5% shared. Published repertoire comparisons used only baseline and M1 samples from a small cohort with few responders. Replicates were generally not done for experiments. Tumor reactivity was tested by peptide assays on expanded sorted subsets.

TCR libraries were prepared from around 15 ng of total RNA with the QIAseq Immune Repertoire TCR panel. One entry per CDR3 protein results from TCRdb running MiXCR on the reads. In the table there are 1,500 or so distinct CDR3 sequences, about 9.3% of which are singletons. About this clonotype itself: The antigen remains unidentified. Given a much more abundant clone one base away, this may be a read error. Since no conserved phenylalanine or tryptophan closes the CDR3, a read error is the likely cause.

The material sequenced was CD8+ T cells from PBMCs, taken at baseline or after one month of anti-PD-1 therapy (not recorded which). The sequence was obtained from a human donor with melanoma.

CDR3 DNA sequence: TGTGCCAGTAGTACTCGAACAGAGTCCGGGGAGCTGTTTTCT. Residues: CASSTRTESGELFS. This chain joins TRBV19 and TRBJ2-2; D uncertain. Trimming pared 4 bases from V and 6 bases from J, leaving 12 bases between. The CDR3 has 14 amino acids. Per germline, CDR1 LNHDA and CDR2 SQIVND (reference sequence).